Below, 9 T cell receptor beta chains from the same sample are listed, as sequenced in a study of response to subunit inactivated influenza vaccine. TCRdb used MiXCR to reprocess the RT-PCR reads, holding one entry per CDR3 protein. The data show some 180,000 distinct CDR3 sequences, with around 9% seen just once and roughly a tenth held by the top ten. Here the sequenced sample was non-naive T cells sorted from PBMCs, taken on the day of vaccination. The receptors were sampled from a man aged 45-60 years who received an inactivated influenza vaccine.

The V call is TRBV7-2, the J call TRBJ2-1, with D hard to call. Germline V lookup: CDR1 SGHTA, CDR2 FQGNSA. The CDR3 spans 15 residues. Trimming cost V 1 base and J 1 base, with 8 bases left between them. CDR3 amino acids: CASSLGVLSYNEQFF. CDR3 nucleotide sequence: TGTGCCAGCAGCTTAGGGGTATTATCCTACAATGAGCAGTTCTTC.

V gene TRBV12-3 or TRBV12-4 combines with J gene TRBJ2-2; 7 nucleotides match TRBD2. The V segment lost 5 bases and the J segment 6 bases; nucleotides outside the gene matches: 6. This CDR3 region has 14 residues. The CDR3 region is CASSRGVEAGELFF. In nucleotides, the CDR3 is TGTGCCAGCAGTCGGGGGGTCGAGGCCGGGGAGCTGTTTTTT.

This clonotype was picked up many times. V gene TRBV7-9 combines with J gene TRBJ2-5; TRBD1 matches 12 bases. The junction had 6 bases not matched to a gene; V was cut back by 5 bases and J by 5 bases. CDR1 SEHNR and CDR2 FQNEAQ come from the germline V gene (reference sequence). The CDR3 runs to 15 residues. DNA of the CDR3: TGTGCCAGCAGCCACCGGGACAGGGGGCCTGAGACCCAGTACTTC. Translated: CASSHRDRGPETQYF.

About this clonotype: One junction end disagrees with the germline gene, perhaps due to a read error. The chain combines TRBV10-3 with TRBJ1-1, with 8 nucleotides matching TRBD1. The CDR3 is made up of 15 amino acids. Germline V gives CDR1 ENHRY, CDR2 SYGVKD. CDR3 sequence (DNA): TGTCCCATCAGTGAGTCGAAGCAGGGGGCAACTGAAGCTTTCTTT. This codes for CPISESKQGATEAFF.

This clonotype has just a few counts. V and J are TRBV28 and TRBJ2-7; weak D call: TRBD2 (5 bases). The V gene's germline CDR1 is MDHEN and CDR2 SYDVKM. Trimming removed 2 bases from V and 1 base from J, with 12 bases in between. The CDR3 contains 15 residues. The CDR3 DNA reads as TGTGCCAGCAGTTTACCCCTAGCTCCTTCCTACGAGCAGTACTTC. Translated, it gives CASSLPLAPSYEQYF.

This clonotype was counted only a few times. V gene TRBV6-5 combines with J gene TRBJ1-2; D possibly corresponds to TRBD1 (5 bases). The CDR3 is 15 residues long. The ends were cut back, 3 bases at V and 6 bases at J, with 17 bases in the middle. CDR1 is MNHEY and CDR2 is SVGAGI in the germline V gene. In DNA form, the CDR3 reads TGTGCCAGCAGTTATCCGCGGGGCGAAGGGGATGGCTACACCTTC. Protein product: CASSYPRGEGDGYTF.

This clonotype turned up a few times. The gene calls are TRBV20-1 and TRBJ1-5, with TRBD1 as a possible D gene (5 bases). The CDR3 runs 14 residues. Germline V gene sequence: CDR1 DFQATT, CDR2 SNEGSKA (reference sequence). Trimming pared 3 bases from V and 3 bases from J, leaving 12 bases between. The CDR3 DNA reads as TGCAGTGCTAGGGCCGGGGCGAACAATCAGCCCCAGCATTTT. It is translated as CSARAGANNQPQHF.

The rearrangement uses TRBV28 and TRBJ1-4, with a possible D match to TRBD1 (5 bases). CDR1 is MDHEN, CDR2 SYDVKM, per germline. Trimming left V 5 bases short and J 0 bases short, with 13 bases between. The CDR3 is made up of 16 amino acids. The CDR3 nucleotides read TGTGCCAGCAGTAGACAGACCACTGCAACTAATGAAAAACTGTTTTTT. It encodes CASSRQTTATNEKLFF.

The table lists this clonotype with many counts. V usage is TRBV5-1 and J usage is TRBJ2-7, with a weak D call TRBD1 (6 bases). The germline V and J ends were trimmed by 4 bases and 3 bases, with 14 bases remaining between them. Germline V gene data show CDR1 as SGHRS and CDR2 as YFSETQ. This CDR3 spans 14 amino acids. The CDR3, as DNA: TGCGCCAGCAGCGTGGGACACACAATCTACGAGCAGTACTTC. Amino acid sequence: CASSVGHTIYEQYF.